A selection of T cell receptor beta chains follows, all from one sample in a study of CD8 T cells in ankylosing spondylitis. MiXCR was run by TCRdb on the 5' RACE reads, yielding one entry per CDR3 protein. This table has 200,000 to 250,000 distinct CDR3 sequences, 7% to 8% appearing once. The sequenced sample was blood, either unsorted or a sorted T cell fraction (not recorded which). Every receptor here comes from a male donor with ankylosing spondylitis. Each CDR3 is given with its conserved first and last residue. The D gene is left open where the match is weak. Part of the rows lack a size; the others show once, few, many or a class for expanded clones.

many	TRBV7-9	TRBJ1-5	-	TGTGCCAGCAGTCACGGGAGTCAGCCCCAGCATTTT	CASSHGSQPQHF
-	TRBV6-1	TRBJ2-5	TRBD1	TGTGCCTGTTCCAAAGACAGGGAAGAGACCCAGTACTTC	CACSKDREETQYF
few	TRBV6-5	TRBJ1-5	-	TGTGCCAGCAGTTACTCCCAGGAGGGCAGCAATCAGCCCCAGCATTTT	CASSYSQEGSNQPQHF
many	TRBV9	TRBJ2-1	TRBD2	TGTGCCAGCAGCGTAGCGAGCGGGGGGTTACAGTTCTTC	CASSVASGGLQFF
few	TRBV27	TRBJ2-7	-	TGTGCCAGCAATGAGCTAGGGTCCTACGAGCAGTACTTC	CASNELGSYEQYF
many	TRBV20-1	TRBJ2-3	-	TGCAGTGCTAGGGACATCGGACAGAGCACAGATACGCAGTATTTT	CSARDIGQSTDTQYF
many	TRBV5-1	TRBJ1-2	-	TGCGCCAGCAGCTTGGAAGGGGCCCACTATGGCTACACCTTC	CASSLEGAHYGYTF
many	TRBV7-9	TRBJ1-5	-	TGTGCCAGCAGCCCCCGGACAGAGAGGGGAGGGCCCCAGCATTTT	CASSPRTERGGPQHF
few	TRBV7-2	TRBJ2-7	TRBD1	TGTGCCAGCAGCTTGACAGGGATCCCTATCGAGCAGTACTTC	CASSLTGIPIEQYF
many	TRBV9	TRBJ1-1	-	TGTGCCAGCAGCCAAGAGGGAGGGCTGCACACTGAAGCTTTCTTT	CASSQEGGLHTEAFF
many	TRBV6-5	TRBJ2-2	-	TGTGCCAGCAGTTACTCGGGCGGGGAGCTGTTTTTT	CASSYSGGELFF
many	TRBV13	TRBJ2-3	TRBD1	TGTGCCAGCACGGGGGACAGGGATACAGATACGCAGTATTTT	CASTGDRDTDTQYF
many	TRBV10-3	TRBJ2-3	TRBD2	TGTGCCATCAGTGATCGGAGGGTAGCGGGAGACACAGATACGCAGTATTTT	CAISDRRVAGDTDTQYF
many	TRBV11-2	TRBJ2-1	TRBD2	TGTGCCAGCAGCTTAGATCTGGTTAGCGGGGGTAATGAGCAGTTCTTC	CASSLDLVSGGNEQFF
many	TRBV7-9	TRBJ1-4	TRBD1	TGTGCCAGCAGCGATCCGGGACAGGGGCGTCCGCCCGTAAAACTGTTTTTT	CASSDPGQGRPPVKLFF
-	TRBV24-1	TRBJ2-2	-	TGTGCCACCAGTGGGCTAGCGAACACCGGGGAGCTGTTTTTT	CATSGLANTGELFF
many	TRBV6-1	TRBJ2-1	-	TGTGCCAGCCTCACGGGGAAAACCTACAATGAGCAGTTCTTC	CASLTGKTYNEQFF
many	TRBV6-5	TRBJ2-7	TRBD1	TGTGCCAGCAGTTACTCGAGGGACAGGGGGCAATACGAGCAGTACTTC	CASSYSRDRGQYEQYF
-	TRBV6-2/TRBV6-3	TRBJ2-7	-	TGTGCCAGCAGTTACGGTCTAGCGAAAAACGAGCAGTACTTC	CASSYGLAKNEQYF
many	TRBV11-1	TRBJ2-5	-	TGTGCCAGCAGCTTCGGGACCTCTCAAGAGACCCAGTACTTC	CASSFGTSQETQYF
many	TRBV6-2/TRBV6-3	TRBJ2-3	TRBD1	TGTGCCAGCAGTTACCGGGACAGTAGCACAGATACGCAGTATTTT	CASSYRDSSTDTQYF
many	TRBV6-5	TRBJ2-7	-	TGTGCCAGCAGTCACGGACCGGGTTGGGAGCAGTACTTC	CASSHGPGWEQYF
-	TRBV27	TRBJ1-6	-	TGTGCCAGCAGTCCGGGGAGGGGGGCAAATTCACCCCTCCACTTT	CASSPGRGANSPLHF
many	TRBV12-3/TRBV12-4	TRBJ1-1	TRBD1	TGTGCCAGCAGTCCTGACAGGGCCATGAACACTGAAGCTTTCTTT	CASSPDRAMNTEAFF
many	TRBV19	TRBJ1-1	-	TGTGCCAGTAGTATGAATCTCCTACAGAACACTGAAGCTTTCTTT	CASSMNLLQNTEAFF
few	TRBV27	TRBJ1-3	-	TGTGCCAGCAGTTTAGGGACGCCCGGAAACACCATATATTTT	CASSLGTPGNTIYF
many	TRBV12-3/TRBV12-4	TRBJ1-1	-	TGTGCCAGCACCTGGGGCCGGGGATTCGAGCGCGCTTTCTTT	CASTWGRGFERAFF
many	TRBV7-9	TRBJ2-7	TRBD1	TGTGCCAGCAGCGCCGGGACAGCCCACGAGCAGTACTTC	CASSAGTAHEQYF
few	TRBV7-9	TRBJ2-1	TRBD2	TGTGCCAGCAACCCCCGACTAGCGGAATACAATGAGCAGTTCTTC	CASNPRLAEYNEQFF
few	TRBV4-3	TRBJ2-1	-	TGCGCCAGCAGCCGGACACAGGGTAATGAGCAGTTCTTC	CASSRTQGNEQFF
many	TRBV9	TRBJ1-3	TRBD1	TGTGCCAGCAGCGTAGCTCGGCGACAGGGGGCTGGAAACACCATATATTTT	CASSVARRQGAGNTIYF
many	TRBV5-1	TRBJ2-1	-	TGCGCCAGCAGCCCCAGCCGGACTGACTACAATGAGCAGTTCTTC	CASSPSRTDYNEQFF
few	TRBV4-3	TRBJ2-1	TRBD2	TGCGCCAGCAGCCAAGCCCGGACTAGAAATGAGCAGTTCTTC	CASSQARTRNEQFF
many	TRBV27	TRBJ2-1	-	TGTGCCAGCAGTTTTTCCCCCGGACATTCCAATGAGCAGTTCTTC	CASSFSPGHSNEQFF
few	TRBV6-5	TRBJ2-7	TRBD1	TGTGCCAGCAGTTACTCTCCGGGACAGGGTGACTACGAGCAGTACTTC	CASSYSPGQGDYEQYF
many	TRBV6-2/TRBV6-3	TRBJ2-1	-	TGTGCCAGCAGCCAAGCCCCTCCCGGGTTCATTAAGCAGTTCTTC	CASSQAPPGFIKQFF
many	TRBV4-1	TRBJ2-1	TRBD2	TGCGCCAGCAGCCAATCGGGGAGGACTAGCGGGAGCCATGAGCAGTTCTTC	CASSQSGRTSGSHEQFF
few	TRBV20-1	TRBJ2-1	TRBD2	TGCAGTGCTAGAGTGGCGGGGGGGCGAGTCTTC	CSARVAGGRVF
-	TRBV13	TRBJ2-7	TRBD2	TGTGCCAGCAGTAAGACTAGCGGGAGGAGTGAGCAGTACTTC	CASSKTSGRSEQYF
many	TRBV9	TRBJ2-1	-	TGTGCCAGCAGCCCAACCAGGACCCCTTACAATGAGCAGTTCTTC	CASSPTRTPYNEQFF
-	TRBV7-9	TRBJ2-1	-	TGTGCCAGCAGCTTGACTACTGATGTACCATTTTACAATGAGCAGTTCTTC	CASSLTTDVPFYNEQFF
many	TRBV29-1	TRBJ2-3	-	TGCAGCGTTGGGGCAGCCCGTTCGGGAGATACGCAGTATTTT	CSVGAARSGDTQYF
many	TRBV3-1	TRBJ2-7	TRBD1	TGTGCCAGCAGCCGGGGACAGGGGAAATACGAGCAGTACTTC	CASSRGQGKYEQYF
-	TRBV3-1	TRBJ2-3	TRBD2	TGTGCCAGCAGACTAGCGGGCTACACAGATACGCAGTATTTT	CASRLAGYTDTQYF
many	TRBV6-2/TRBV6-3	TRBJ1-1	-	TGTGCCAGCAGTTACTCTGCGGGGGACACTGAAGCTTTCTTT	CASSYSAGDTEAFF